This is a list of T cell receptor beta chains from one sample in a study of T cell repertoires in cytomegalovirus infection. Each CDR3 protein is one row after TCRdb ran MiXCR on the reads. The sample includes 200,000 or so distinct CDR3 sequences, 15% to 20% seen only once; the top ten take less than 3.5%. The specimen sequenced was PBMCs. The receptors shown here come from a human donor in good health (CMV status not recorded). Some clones in this sample may be carry-over from other donors' samples. Both conserved end residues are part of each CDR3. A D gene is named only where the DNA matches it firmly. Clone size is stated in some rows and not others, as once, few, many or a class when expanded.

v_call	j_call	clone_size	d_call	cdr3_aa	cdr3_nt
TRBV6-1	TRBJ2-5	many	.	CASKGQAQETQYF	TGTGCCAGCAAGGGCCAGGCCCAAGAGACCCAGTACTTC
TRBV28	TRBJ2-1	.	TRBD2	CASSFAGATEQFF	TGTGCCAGCAGTTTTGCGGGAGCCACTGAGCAGTTCTTC
TRBV12-3/TRBV12-4	TRBJ2-1	few	.	CASSFSTAYNEQFF	TGTGCCAGCAGTTTCTCTACGGCCTACAATGAGCAGTTCTTC
TRBV7-2	TRBJ2-7	many	.	CASSVSSGFEQYF	TGTGCCAGCAGCGTTAGTTCAGGGTTCGAGCAGTACTTC
TRBV2	TRBJ1-2	few	.	CASSVMGSRGYTF	TGTGCCAGCAGTGTGATGGGGTCTAGAGGCTACACCTTC
TRBV7-9	TRBJ1-1	.	TRBD1	CASSFSDRENTEAFF	TGTGCCAGCAGCTTTTCGGACAGGGAGAACACTGAAGCTTTCTTT
TRBV7-2	TRBJ2-7	many	.	CASSLYTSEQYF	TGTGCCAGCAGCTTATATACGAGCGAGCAGTACTTC
TRBV7-6	TRBJ1-1	many	.	CASSSRDAGNTILAHPEAFF	TGTGCCAGCAGCTCACGTGACGCAGGGAACACGATATTGGCTCACCCTGAAGCTTTCTTT
TRBV4-3	TRBJ1-1	few	.	CASSQDVRTEAFF	TGCGCCAGCAGCCAAGATGTGAGGACTGAAGCTTTCTTT
TRBV7-6	TRBJ2-1	few	.	CASSLGGADEQFF	TGTGCTAGCAGCTTAGGGGGAGCGGATGAGCAGTTCTTC
TRBV20-1	TRBJ2-2	.	.	CSARDLAVSNTGELFF	TGCAGTGCTAGAGATCTCGCGGTCTCGAACACCGGGGAGCTGTTTTTT
TRBV6-8	TRBJ1-1	.	TRBD1	CASSYFGTAKEAFF	TGTGCCAGCAGTTATTTCGGGACAGCGAAAGAAGCTTTCTTT
TRBV27	TRBJ2-1	.	.	CASSLAEAYNEQFF	TGTGCCAGCAGTTTAGCGGAGGCCTACAATGAGCAGTTCTTC